These 6 T cell receptor beta chains were all obtained from the same sample, sequenced in a study of shared clonotypes between healthy human individuals (dated by TCRdb to about 2020). Libraries were constructed by the immunoSEQ multiplex PCR assay. What TCRdb holds here is the immuneACCESS table cut down to in-frame rearrangements. Part of the clones is not present; checked against another copy, under half of the missing clones reflect an unresolved V gene, and the others are unexplained. This sample comprises about 2.4 million clones, approximately 94% of them detected only once. The top ten hold about 0.34% of the sample. The sequencing sample was made of naive CD4+ T cells from PBMCs. Interpreted using the paper, the cell subset or site label stands for: CD45RA+ positively selected. These receptors originate from a man between 18 and 29 years old in good health. Some clones in this sample may be carry-over from other donors' samples.

The chain carries TRBV30 and TRBJ2-7; D is undetermined. Between the trimmed V and J ends, which lost 3 bases and 6 bases, there was a span of 15 bases. The CDR3 contains 13 residues. Germline loops: CDR1 GTSNPN, CDR2 SVGIG (reference sequence). This CDR3 reads CAWSGESGLEQYF. CDR3 in DNA: TGTGCCTGGAGCGGAGAGTCTGGTCTCGAGCAGTACTTC. The complete variable domain, with remaining parts taken from reference TRBV30 and TRBJ2-7, reads SQTIHQWPATLVQPVGSPLSLECTVEGTSNPNLYWYRQAAGRGLQLLFYSVGIGQISSEVPQNLSASRPQDRQFILSSKKLLLSDSGFYLCAWSGESGLEQYFGPGTRLTVT.

The chain has TRBV5-1 and TRBJ1-4; D not resolved. Germline V gene lookup returns CDR1 SGHRS and CDR2 YFSETQ. CDR3 size: 13 residues. Between the trimmed V and J ends, which lost 0 bases and 6 bases, there was a span of 6 bases. In nucleotides, the CDR3 is TGCGCCAGCAGCTTGGCAGGACATGAAAAACTGTTTTTT. Protein sequence: CASSLAGHEKLFF.

This chain connects TRBV18 to TRBJ1-5; D is ambiguous. Germline lookup yields CDR1 KGHSH and CDR2 LQKENI. V lost 4 bases and J lost 0, with 7 bases in between. The CDR3 contains 14 residues. CDR3 sequence reads: CASSQEPSNQPQHF. The CDR3 DNA reads as TGTGCCAGCTCACAAGAACCTAGCAATCAGCCCCAGCATTTT.

This clone was counted only a few times. The V gene is TRBV30, the J gene TRBJ1-5, with D tentatively TRBD1 (5 bases). This CDR3 contains 13 residues. Trimming took off 4 bases at V and 5 bases at J, with 12 bases between the two ends. Germline V CDR1 and CDR2: GTSNPN, SVGIG (reference sequence). The CDR3 loop reads CAWTLGGDQPQHF. The CDR3 DNA follows: TGTGCCTGGACACTGGGAGGGGATCAGCCCCAGCATTTT.

The genes are TRBV5-1 and TRBJ1-1; D not certain. Trimming cost V 3 bases and J 4 bases, with 10 bases left between them. The CDR3 spans 13 residues. CDR1 is SGHRS, CDR2 YFSETQ, per germline. The CDR3 sequence is CASSSGLSTEAFF. The CDR3 DNA sequence: TGCGCCAGCAGCTCAGGCTTAAGCACTGAAGCTTTCTTT.

The V call is TRBV5-1, the J call TRBJ2-7; D not certain. The V and J ends lost 4 bases and 0 bases respectively, with 8 bases between them. The CDR3 spans 13 residues. From germline, CDR1 is SGHRS and CDR2 YFSETQ. In DNA form, the CDR3 reads TGCGCCAGCAGCAAGCCCAGCTCCTACGAGCAGTACTTC. Its translation is CASSKPSSYEQYF.